This TCR beta chain was recovered during a study of CD8+ T cells in alopecia areata. The wider study: The drug, oral tofacitinib, was given to treated patients at 5 to 10 mg twice daily.

Points on this clone: Its target is unknown.

V was pared by 4 bases and J by 9 bases, with 16 bases between. This CDR3 region has 15 residues. Germline V gives CDR1 ENHRY, CDR2 SYGVKD. Treatment meaning: oral pan-JAK inhibitor, 5-10 mg twice daily. Collection of lesional scalp punch biopsies and peripheral blood was performed in alopecia areata patients. Sorting of PBMCs yielded the CD4+ and CD8+ T cells. Study results and caveats: Scalp lesions, especially in alopecia totalis/universalis, had higher clonality than normal scalp.

Extraction and reverse transcription of RNA yielded cDNA as the sequencing template. Profiled with immunoSEQ multiplex PCR; TCRdb holds only in-frame clones, not every one. This sample has some 170,000 clones, with around 58% found just once. Sequences were derived from CD4+ T cells sorted from blood, sampled between weeks 55 and 65, from a patient treated with tofacitinib. The TCR was taken from a human donor with alopecia areata. The chain links TRBV10-3 to TRBJ1-6; D is unclear. CDR3 sequence (DNA): TGTGCCATCAGTGGGACCCTGGGGATGAGTTCACCCCTCCACTTT. It is translated as CAISGTLGMSSPLHF.